The clone carrying this T cell receptor beta chain was counted only a few times. This sample stems from a study of identical twins. TCRdb re-derived calls from the 5' RACE reads in MiXCR, one entry per CDR3 protein. The table records about 690,000 distinct CDR3 sequences, around 5.7% of them present only once. Germline V gene data show CDR1 as MDHEN and CDR2 as SYDVKM. The CDR3 extends over 21 amino acids. Trimming left V 9 bases short and J 0 bases short, with 33 bases between. The sample taken for sequencing was naive T cells sorted from blood. The chain combines TRBV28 with TRBJ1-5; D is possibly TRBD1 (5 bases). The source is a man between 18 and 35 years old in good health. DNA of the CDR3: TGTGCCAGTGCCCTTATAGCCCAGCGTGCGGGGCGACACTATAGCAATCAGCCCCAGCATTTT. Its translation is CASALIAQRAGRHYSNQPQHF.